This TCR beta chain was retrieved from a study of CD8 T cells in ankylosing spondylitis. Trimming took 3 bases from V and 4 from J, leaving 7 bases between them. Germline V gives CDR1 SEHNR, CDR2 FQNEAQ (reference sequence). The CDR3 runs 13 residues. One entry per CDR3 protein results from TCRdb running MiXCR on the 5' RACE reads. The repertoire holds a few hundred thousand distinct CDR3 sequences, roughly 20% seen once, with less than 9% in the top ten. This clonotype was sampled from a male donor with ankylosing spondylitis or in good health (not recorded which). Sequencing used blood, either unsorted or a sorted T cell fraction (not recorded which). This chain uses TRBV7-9 with TRBJ2-1, with a tentative D call TRBD2 (5 bases). The CDR3 reads CASSFSGYNEQFF. The CDR3 bases are TGTGCCAGCAGCTTCAGCGGTTACAATGAGCAGTTCTTC.